What follows describes a single TCR beta chain. Its antigen is unidentified. Germline CDR1 reads SGHTA; CDR2 reads FQGTGA. V shed 5 bases and J 5 bases; nucleotides not matched to a gene: 6. The CDR3 length is 16 residues. Sequencing was performed with immunoSEQ multiplex PCR; in TCRdb, only in-frame clones are kept and a portion is missing. Of tens of thousands of clones in the sample, roughly 92% are singletons; the top ten hold roughly 2.4%. The data derive from a study of a mutant IDH1 vaccine in newly diagnosed glioma. Indicated time point: week 35, safety follow-up. One vaccine dose held 300 ug of mutant IDH1 20-mer peptide and came with topical imiquimod. Eight vaccine doses were administered to patients at weeks 1, 3, 5, 7, 11, 15, 19 and 23.

The V and J genes are TRBV7-3 and TRBJ2-2; 12 bases align to TRBD1. The source material was PBMCs, sampled from a glioma patient whose treatment included an IDH1 peptide vaccine. The receptor was isolated from a man aged 45-60 years with glioma. For the CDR3, the DNA is TGTGCCAGCAGCGCCCCGGGACAGGGGGCTACCGGGGAGCTGTTTTTT. Amino acid sequence: CASSAPGQGATGELFF.